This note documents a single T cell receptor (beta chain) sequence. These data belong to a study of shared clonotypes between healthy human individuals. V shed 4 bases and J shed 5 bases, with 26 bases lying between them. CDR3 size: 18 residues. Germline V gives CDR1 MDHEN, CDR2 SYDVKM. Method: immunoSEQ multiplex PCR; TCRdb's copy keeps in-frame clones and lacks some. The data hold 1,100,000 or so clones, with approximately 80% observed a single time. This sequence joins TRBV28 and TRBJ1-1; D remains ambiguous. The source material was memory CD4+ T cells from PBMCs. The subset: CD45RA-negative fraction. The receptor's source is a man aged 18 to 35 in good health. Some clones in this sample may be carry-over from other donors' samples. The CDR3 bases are TGTGCCAGCAGTTCCCTATATCCCCGCGGGCTGGGTGAGACTGAAGCTTTCTTT. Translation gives CASSSLYPRGLGETEAFF.